These 4 T cell receptor beta chains were all obtained from the same sample, sequenced in a study of T cells in Graves' hyperthyroidism and ophthalmopathy. Researchers took RNA transcripts and amplified the TCR beta CDR3 regions from them. Primed by the HTBI set, a first-round RT-PCR was run on the TCR CDR3. TCRdb fed the multiplex PCR reads into MiXCR, producing one record per CDR3 protein. The repertoire holds some 300,000 distinct CDR3 sequences, with roughly 13% as singletons. The sample taken for sequencing was blood. These receptors all come from a woman aged 25-40 years with Graves' hyperthyroidism that later progressed to Graves' ophthalmopathy.

This clonotype came up many times. The chain has TRBV2 and TRBJ1-4; D is uncertain. V lost 7 bases and J lost 0, with 12 bases in between. CDR1 is SNHLY, CDR2 FYNNEI, per germline. The CDR3 consists of 15 residues. This CDR3 reads CASTPREATNEKLFF. In DNA, the CDR3 is TGTGCCAGCACACCCCGGGAGGCAACTAATGAAAAACTGTTTTTT.

The V call is TRBV3-1, the J call TRBJ1-6; D uncertain. The V gene lost 4 bases and the J gene lost 8 bases, with 15 bases spanning the gap. This CDR3 region has 15 residues. Germline lookup yields CDR1 LGHDT and CDR2 YNNKEL (reference sequence). CDR3 region: CASSPQTLSDSPLHF. The CDR3 DNA reads TGTGCCAGCAGCCCTCAAACCCTCTCCGATTCACCCCTCCACTTT.

This clonotype has more than one count but fewer than ten. V gene TRBV20-1 combines with J gene TRBJ2-1; 7 nucleotides line up with TRBD2. V dropped 0 bases and J dropped 5; count of bases not matched to a gene: 7. The germline V gene has CDR1 DFQATT and CDR2 SNEGSKA (reference sequence). This CDR3 has 15 amino acids. Written as DNA, the CDR3 is TGCAGTGCTAGAGATCTTGGGAGGGTCAACAATGAGCAGTTCTTC. Its translation is CSARDLGRVNNEQFF.

Ten or more counts support this clonotype. V and J are TRBV7-6 and TRBJ2-5; 11 bases map to TRBD2. The J segment lost 4 bases and the V segment lost 5 bases, leaving 9 bases of the junction unmatched. The CDR3 extends over 16 amino acids. Germline lookup yields CDR1 SGHVS and CDR2 FNYEAQ. The CDR3 sequence: CASSGWTSGFGETQYF. The CDR3 region has the DNA TGTGCCAGCAGCGGCTGGACTAGCGGGTTCGGAGAGACCCAGTACTTC. The full variable domain, in which reference TRBV7-6 and TRBJ2-5 provide the parts outside the CDR3, is GAGVSQSPRYKVTKRGQDVALRCDPISGHVSLYWYRQALGQGPEFLTYFNYEAQQDKSGLPNDRFSAERPEGSISTLTIQRTEQRDSAMYRCASSGWTSGFGETQYFGPGTRLLVL.